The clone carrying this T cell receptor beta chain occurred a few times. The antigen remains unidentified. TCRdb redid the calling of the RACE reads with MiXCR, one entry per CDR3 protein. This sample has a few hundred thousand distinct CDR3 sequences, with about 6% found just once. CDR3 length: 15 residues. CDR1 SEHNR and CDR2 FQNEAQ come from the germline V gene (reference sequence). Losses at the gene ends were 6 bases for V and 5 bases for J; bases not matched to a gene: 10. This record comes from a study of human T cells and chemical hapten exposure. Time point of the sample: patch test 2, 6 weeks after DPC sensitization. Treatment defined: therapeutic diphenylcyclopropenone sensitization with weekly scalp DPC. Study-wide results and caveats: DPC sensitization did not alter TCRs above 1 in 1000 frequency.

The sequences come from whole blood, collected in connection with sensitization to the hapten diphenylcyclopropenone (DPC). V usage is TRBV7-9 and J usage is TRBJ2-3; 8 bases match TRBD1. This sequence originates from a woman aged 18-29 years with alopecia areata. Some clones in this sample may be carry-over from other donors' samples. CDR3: CASRAPGQVGDTQYF. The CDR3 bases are TGTGCCAGCAGGGCCCCGGGACAGGTCGGAGATACGCAGTATTTT.